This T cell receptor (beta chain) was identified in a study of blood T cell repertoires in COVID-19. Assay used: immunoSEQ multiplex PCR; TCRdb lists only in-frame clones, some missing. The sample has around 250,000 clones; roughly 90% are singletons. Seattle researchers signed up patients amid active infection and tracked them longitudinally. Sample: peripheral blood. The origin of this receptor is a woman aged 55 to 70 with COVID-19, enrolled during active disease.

CDR3 DNA sequence: TGTGCCAGTAGCCAGCTACCGACAGGGAACGAGCAGTACTTC. Translation gives CASSQLPTGNEQYF. The chain links TRBV19 to TRBJ2-7; 7 bases align to TRBD1. After removal of 6 bases from V and 5 bases from J, the junction contained 10 bases not matched to a gene. Per germline, CDR1 LNHDA and CDR2 SQIVND (reference sequence). The CDR3 length is 14 residues.